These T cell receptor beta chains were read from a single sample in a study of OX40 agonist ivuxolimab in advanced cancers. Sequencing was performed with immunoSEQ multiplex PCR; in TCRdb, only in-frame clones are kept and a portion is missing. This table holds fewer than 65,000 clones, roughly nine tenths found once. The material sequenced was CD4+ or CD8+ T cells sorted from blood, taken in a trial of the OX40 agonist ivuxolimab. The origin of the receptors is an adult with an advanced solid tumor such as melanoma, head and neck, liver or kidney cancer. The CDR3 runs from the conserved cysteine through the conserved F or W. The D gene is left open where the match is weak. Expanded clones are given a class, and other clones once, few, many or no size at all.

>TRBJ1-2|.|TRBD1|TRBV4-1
CASSHRQDRGDGYTF
TGCGCCAGCAGCCACCGACAGGACAGGGGCGATGGCTACACATTC
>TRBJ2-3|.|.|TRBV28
CASSPHRPDTQYF
TGTGCCAGCAGTCCACATCGACCGGATACGCAGTATTTT
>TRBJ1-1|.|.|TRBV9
CASSVQGLGGTEAFF
TGTGCCAGCAGCGTACAAGGTTTAGGGGGCACTGAAGCTTTCTTT
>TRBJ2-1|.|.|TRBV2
CASSEARKGLDEQFF
TGTGCCAGCAGTGAAGCGCGGAAAGGTTTGGATGAGCAGTTCTTC
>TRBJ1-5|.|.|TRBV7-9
CASMDSASNQPQHF
TGTGCCAGTATGGACAGTGCTAGCAATCAGCCCCAGCATTTT
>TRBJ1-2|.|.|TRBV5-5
CASSLTWDAYYGYTF
TGTGCCAGCAGCCTGACCTGGGACGCCTACTATGGCTACACCTTC
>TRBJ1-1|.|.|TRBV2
CARTRRLLNTEAFF
TGTGCCAGAACAAGGCGCCTATTGAACACTGAAGCTTTCTTT
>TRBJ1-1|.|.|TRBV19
CASSIGWENTEAFF
TGTGCCAGTAGTATAGGTTGGGAGAACACTGAAGCTTTCTTT
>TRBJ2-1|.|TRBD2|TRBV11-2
CASSLREWQNEQFF
TGTGCCAGCAGCTTGCGGGAGTGGCAGAATGAGCAGTTCTTC
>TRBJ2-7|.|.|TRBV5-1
CAHVVGVASYEQYF
TGCGCCCACGTCGTTGGGGTTGCGTCCTACGAGCAGTACTTC
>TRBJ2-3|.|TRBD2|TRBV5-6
CASSLRAGVLDTQYF
TGTGCCAGCAGCCTGAGAGCGGGAGTTCTCGATACGCAGTATTTT
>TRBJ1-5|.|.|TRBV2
CASSALSSNQPQHF
TGTGCCAGCAGCGCCCTTTCTAGCAATCAGCCCCAGCATTTT
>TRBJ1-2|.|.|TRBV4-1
CASSQVGQLYSYTF
TGCGCCAGCAGCCAAGTTGGACAGCTCTACTCCTACACCTTC
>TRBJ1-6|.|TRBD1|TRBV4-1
CASSGTGGVSPLHF
TGCGCCAGCAGCGGGACAGGGGGAGTTTCACCCCTCCACTTT
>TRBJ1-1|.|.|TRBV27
CASSFIVGGNTEAFF
TGTGCCAGCAGTTTCATTGTGGGCGGGAACACTGAAGCTTTCTTT
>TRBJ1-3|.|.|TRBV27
CASSFRGPSSGNTIYF
TGTGCCAGCAGTTTTAGAGGTCCCTCCTCTGGAAACACCATATATTTT
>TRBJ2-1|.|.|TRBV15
CATSGDFYNEQFF
TGTGCCACCAGCGGCGATTTCTACAATGAGCAGTTCTTC
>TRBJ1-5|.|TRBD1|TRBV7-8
CASSQDRGPSQPQHF
TGTGCCAGCAGCCAGGACAGGGGGCCTAGTCAGCCCCAGCATTTT
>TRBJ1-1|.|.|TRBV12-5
CASGLVGTEAFF
TGTGCTAGTGGTTTGGTAGGTACTGAAGCTTTCTTT
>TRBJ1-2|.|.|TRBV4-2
CASSLAGYGYTF
TGTGCCAGCAGCTTGGCCGGCTATGGCTACACCTTC
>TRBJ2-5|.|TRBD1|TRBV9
CASSPDRGQDQYF
TGTGCCAGCAGCCCGGACAGGGGGCAAGACCAGTACTTC
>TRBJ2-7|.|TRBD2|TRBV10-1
CASSERGSGRAWSYEQYF
TGCGCCAGCAGTGAGAGAGGTAGCGGGAGGGCCTGGTCCTACGAGCAGTACTTC
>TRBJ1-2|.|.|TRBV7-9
CASGPGGGGNYGYTF
TGTGCCAGCGGCCCCGGGGGGGGCGGGAACTATGGCTACACCTTC
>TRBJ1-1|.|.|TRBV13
CASSSDGLARWAFF
TGTGCCAGCAGCTCGGACGGATTGGCAAGGTGGGCTTTCTTT
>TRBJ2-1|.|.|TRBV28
CASSSPDVSSYNEQFF
TGTGCCAGCAGTTCCCCGGACGTAAGCTCCTACAATGAGCAGTTCTTC
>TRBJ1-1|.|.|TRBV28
CASSFVAGSTEAFF
TGTGCCAGCAGTTTCGTGGCTGGAAGCACTGAAGCTTTCTTT
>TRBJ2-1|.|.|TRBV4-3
CASSQEAGRTDEQFF
TGCGCCAGCAGCCAAGAGGCGGGACGGACCGATGAGCAGTTCTTC
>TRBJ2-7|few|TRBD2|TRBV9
CASSVAAGDYEQYF
TGTGCCAGCAGCGTAGCGGCGGGAGACTACGAGCAGTACTTC
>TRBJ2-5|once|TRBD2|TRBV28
CASSFRGGGQTQYF
TGTGCCAGCAGTTTCCGGGGGGGCGGGCAGACCCAGTACTTC
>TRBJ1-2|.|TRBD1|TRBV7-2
CASSSLPLGQGYGYTF
TGTGCCAGCAGCTCCCTGCCGTTGGGACAGGGTTATGGCTACACCTTC
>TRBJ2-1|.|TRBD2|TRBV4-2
CASSQEGLAGVEQFF
TGTGCCAGCAGCCAAGAGGGGCTAGCGGGAGTGGAGCAGTTCTTC
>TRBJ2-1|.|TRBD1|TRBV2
CASSEAVGTGRYNEQFF
TGTGCCAGCAGTGAAGCCGTGGGGACAGGGCGCTACAATGAGCAGTTCTTC
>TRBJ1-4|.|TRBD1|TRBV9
CASSAGQGATEKLFF
TGTGCCAGCAGCGCGGGACAGGGGGCGACCGAAAAACTGTTTTTT
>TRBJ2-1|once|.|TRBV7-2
CASSPSGLNEQFF
TGTGCCAGCAGCCCCTCAGGTCTCAATGAGCAGTTCTTC
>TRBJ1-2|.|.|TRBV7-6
CASSSTSVPIGDGYTF
TGTGCCAGCAGCTCCACCAGCGTCCCGATCGGGGATGGCTACACCTTC
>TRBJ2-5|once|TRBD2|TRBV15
CATSRPGLAFSGETQYF
TGTGCCACCAGCAGGCCGGGACTAGCATTCTCGGGGGAGACCCAGTACTTC
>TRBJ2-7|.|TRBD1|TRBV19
CASSIISGTGYEQYF
TGTGCCAGTAGTATCATATCGGGGACAGGTTACGAGCAGTACTTC
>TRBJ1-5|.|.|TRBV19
CASKSRGDGNQPQHF
TGTGCCAGTAAGTCTAGGGGGGATGGCAATCAGCCCCAGCATTTT
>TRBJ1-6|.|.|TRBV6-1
CASSEFGNSPLHF
TGTGCCAGCAGTGAGTTCGGAAATTCACCCCTCCACTTT
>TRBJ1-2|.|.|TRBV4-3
CASSQDFYGYTF
TGCGCCAGCAGCCAAGATTTCTATGGCTACACCTTC
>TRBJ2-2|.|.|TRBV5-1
CASSRVGEDNTGELFF
TGCGCCAGCAGTCGGGTTGGGGAGGATAACACCGGGGAGCTGTTTTTT
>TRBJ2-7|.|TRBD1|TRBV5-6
CASSFGTGVYEQYF
TGTGCCAGCAGCTTTGGGACAGGGGTCTACGAGCAGTACTTC
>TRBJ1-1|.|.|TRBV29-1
CSVEDFGDRGNTEAFF
TGCAGCGTTGAAGATTTTGGGGACCGGGGGAACACTGAAGCTTTCTTT
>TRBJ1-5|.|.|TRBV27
CASSRAGGQPQHF
TGTGCCAGCAGCAGGGCAGGTGGTCAGCCCCAGCATTTT
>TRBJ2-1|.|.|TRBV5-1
CASSFLQRADEQFF
TGCGCCAGCAGCTTCCTTCAGCGGGCCGATGAGCAGTTCTTC
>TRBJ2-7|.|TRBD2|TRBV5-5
CASSFIPTSGIYEQYF
TGTGCCAGCAGCTTCATTCCGACTAGCGGGATCTACGAGCAGTACTTC
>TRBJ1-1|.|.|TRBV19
CASSIAQGTTEAFF
TGTGCCAGTAGTATAGCACAGGGTACCACTGAAGCTTTCTTT
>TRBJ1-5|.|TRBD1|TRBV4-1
CASSQGGTDRAPQHF
TGCGCCAGCAGCCAAGGAGGGACAGACCGTGCGCCCCAGCATTTT
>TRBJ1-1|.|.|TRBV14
CASSQDSGVNMNTEAFF
TGTGCCAGCAGCCAAGATTCAGGGGTGAACATGAACACTGAAGCTTTCTTT
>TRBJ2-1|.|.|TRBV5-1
CASSLAGTPLGSNKFF
TGCGCCAGCAGCTTGGCCGGAACGCCCCTAGGGAGCAATAAGTTCTTC
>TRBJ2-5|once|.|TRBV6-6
CASSGSGAQETQYF
TGTGCCAGCAGTGGGAGCGGAGCTCAAGAGACCCAGTACTTC